Given below is one T cell receptor (beta chain) in context. Antigen: not known. These data are taken from a study of post-analysis software for immune sequencing data. Findings and caveats of the study: Five or six TRBV segments (TRBV5-6, TRBV5-1 and TRBV20-1 among them) occurred more frequently in patients than in controls.

The V and J ends lost 4 bases and 2 bases respectively, with 13 bases between them. The germline gives CDR1 SGHRS, CDR2 YFSETQ. The CDR3 consists of 14 residues. Researchers reported that TCR beta cDNA libraries carried unique molecular identifiers. TCRdb ran MiXCR on the PCR reads and lists one entry per CDR3 protein. The sample contains around 180,000 distinct CDR3 sequences, about 32% of which appear only once. Material: blood. This TCR was recovered from a girl aged 10 to 17 with multiple sclerosis. The rearrangement links TRBV5-1 to TRBJ2-7; no clear D gene. The CDR3 here is CASSGSAPPYEQYF. CDR3 coding DNA: TGCGCCAGCAGCGGTTCGGCCCCCCCCTACGAGCAGTACTTC.